The 23 T cell receptor beta chains in this list originate from one sample, sequenced in a study of CD8 T cells in Susac syndrome. With random hexamers, 0.5 to 1 ug RNA was reverse transcribed. From the immunoSEQ multiplex PCR reads, TCRdb called clonotypes with MiXCR, one entry per CDR3 protein. The profile shows over 350,000 distinct CDR3 sequences, around 83% of them singletons. What was sequenced was CD8+ T cells from PBMCs. The receptors derive from a human donor with multiple sclerosis.

This chain joins TRBV9 and TRBJ1-2; possibly TRBD1 for D (5 bases). The CDR3 is 12 residues long. The germline V gene encodes CDR1 SGDLS and CDR2 YYNGEE. Trimming shortened V by 4 bases and J by 8 bases, and 12 bases separated the two germline ends. This CDR3 reads CASSPSGVGYTF. The CDR3 bases are TGTGCCAGCAGCCCCTCGGGGGTAGGCTACACCTTC.

This clonotype came up once. The chain links TRBV25-1 to TRBJ2-7; D ambiguous. The CDR3 runs to 12 residues. The V end lost 4 bases, the J end lost 6 bases, and 10 bases lay between the germline ends. The germline gives CDR1 MGHDK, CDR2 SYGVNS. This CDR3 reads CASSVGSSEQYF. The CDR3, as DNA: TGTGCCAGCAGTGTTGGCAGTAGCGAGCAGTACTTC.

This chain joins TRBV6-5 and TRBJ2-7, with D possibly TRBD2 on 5 matching bases. Germline V gene sequence: CDR1 MNHEY, CDR2 SVGAGI. This CDR3 is 14 amino acids long. V gave up 6 bases and J gave up 4 bases, with 16 bases separating them. This CDR3 is CASRHDYRGYEQYF. Here the CDR3 DNA reads TGTGCCAGCAGACACGACTATCGAGGATACGAGCAGTACTTC.

This clonotype was counted once. The chain couples TRBV29-1 to TRBJ2-3; D might be TRBD2 (6 bases). Germline loops: CDR1 SQVTM, CDR2 ANQGSEA. Trimming removed 4 bases from V and 6 bases from J, with 11 bases in between. CDR3 length equals 12 residues. As DNA, the CDR3 is TGCAGCGTTGTAATTGGGGGGGATACGCAGTATTTT. The encoded protein is CSVVIGGDTQYF.

The rearrangement links TRBV6-2 or TRBV6-3 to TRBJ1-5; D perhaps matches TRBD1 (6 bases). This CDR3 contains 16 residues. Germline V gives CDR1 MNHEY, CDR2 SVGEGT. V gave up 7 bases and J gave up 2 bases, with 18 bases separating them. CDR3 sequence (DNA): TGTGCCAGCACCCTAAACAGGGATTTAGGCAATCAGCCCCAGCATTTT. Its protein product is CASTLNRDLGNQPQHF.

V is TRBV6-5 and J is TRBJ2-5; TRBD2 matches 8 bases. The CDR3 loop spans 16 amino acids. Trimming cost V 0 bases and J 6 bases; bases outside gene matches: 9. Germline CDR1 MNHEY, CDR2 SVGAGI. CDR3 sequence reads: CASSYSFTGGDQTQYF. DNA for the CDR3: TGTGCCAGCAGTTACTCATTCACCGGGGGGGATCAGACCCAGTACTTC.

V gene TRBV3-1 combines with J gene TRBJ1-1; D is possibly TRBD1 (6 bases). The CDR3 loop spans 12 amino acids. The germline V and J ends were trimmed by 1 base and 11 bases, with 11 bases remaining between them. The germline V gene has CDR1 LGHDT and CDR2 YNNKEL (reference sequence). CDR3 sequence reads: CASSQGGQGAFF. CDR3 nucleotide sequence: TGTGCCAGCAGCCAAGGTGGTCAGGGGGCTTTCTTT.

J is TRBJ2-7 and V is TRBV10-3; no reliable D call. The CDR3 sequence is 11 residues long. V lost 10 bases, J lost 3 bases, and 10 bases lay in between. Germline V gives CDR1 ENHRY, CDR2 SYGVKD. The DNA for the CDR3 is TGTGCCACCGCGTCCAACTACGAGCAGTACTTC. Amino acids: CATASNYEQYF.

This rearrangement joins TRBV30 to TRBJ1-4; D is ambiguous. CDR3 size: 12 residues. Germline CDR1 and CDR2: GTSNPN and SVGIG (reference sequence). V lost 3 bases and J lost 4, with 6 bases in between. As DNA, the CDR3 is TGTGCCTGGAGCGACCTTAATGAAAAACTGTTTTTT. Amino acid sequence: CAWSDLNEKLFF.

The J gene is TRBJ1-6, the V gene TRBV30; the match to TRBD1 covers 9 bases. The CDR3 runs to 16 residues. Per the germline V gene, CDR1 is GTSNPN and CDR2 is SVGIG (reference sequence). The V gene end was trimmed by 4 bases and the J gene end by 3 bases; junction bases not matched to a gene: 7. The CDR3 protein is CAWTTGQGFYNSPLHF. CDR3 DNA sequence: TGTGCCTGGACCACCGGACAGGGGTTCTATAATTCACCCCTCCACTTT.

This chain links TRBV6-6 with TRBJ2-7; D gene unclear. The CDR3 runs 15 residues. The V and J ends lost 7 bases and 2 bases respectively, with 18 bases between them. Germline lookup yields CDR1 MNHNY and CDR2 SVGAGI (reference sequence). Written as DNA, the CDR3 is TGTGCCAGCACTCCGTTGGAGCAGGTGGCCTACGAGCAGTACTTC. It translates to CASTPLEQVAYEQYF.

V and J are TRBV6-6 and TRBJ1-1; the D gene is possibly TRBD1 (6 bases). Trimming removed 10 bases from V and 5 bases from J, with 26 bases in between. Germline V gene sequence: CDR1 MNHNY, CDR2 SVGAGI (reference sequence). This CDR3 is built from 16 residues. The CDR3 sequence is CATGGPLLEGETEAFF. As DNA, the CDR3 is TGTGCCACAGGAGGGCCCCTTCTGGAGGGGGAGACTGAAGCTTTCTTT.

This clonotype was found once. The chain is built from TRBV30 and TRBJ2-1; weak D call: TRBD1 (6 bases). Germline CDR1 and CDR2: GTSNPN and SVGIG (reference sequence). The CDR3 has 12 amino acids. The germline V and J ends were trimmed by 3 bases and 7 bases, with 10 bases remaining between them. The CDR3 spells CAWSTTGNEQFF. DNA for the CDR3: TGTGCCTGGAGCACCACAGGGAATGAGCAGTTCTTC.

This clonotype was seen only once. The gene calls are TRBV7-2 and TRBJ1-2, with TRBD1 as a possible D gene (5 bases). V dropped 1 base and J dropped 2 bases, with 11 bases sitting between them. The germline gives CDR1 SGHTA, CDR2 FQGNSA. The CDR3 loop spans 15 amino acids. The CDR3 loop reads CASSLGSAGNYGYTF. The CDR3 bases are TGTGCCAGCAGCTTAGGCTCGGCAGGGAACTATGGCTACACCTTC.

The chain is built from TRBV5-4 and TRBJ2-7; D gene ambiguous. Between the trimmed V and J ends, which lost 0 bases and 2 bases, there was a span of 9 bases. The CDR3 loop spans 14 amino acids. CDR1 is SGHNT, CDR2 YYREEE, per germline (reference sequence). The CDR3 spells CASSLDLGAYEQYF. DNA for the CDR3: TGTGCCAGCAGCTTGGACCTTGGGGCCTACGAGCAGTACTTC. The whole variable domain, remainder taken from reference TRBV5-4 and TRBJ2-7, is ETGVTQSPTHLIKTRGQQVTLRCSSQSGHNTVSWYQQALGQGPQFIFQYYREEENGRGNFPPRFSGLQFPNYSSELNVNALELDDSALYLCASSLDLGAYEQYFGPGTRLTVT.

CDR3 sequence (DNA): TGTGCCAGCAGTAAGGACAGGGGATATCAGCCCCAGCATTTT. This encodes CASSKDRGYQPQHF. The chain uses TRBV12-3 or TRBV12-4 and TRBJ1-5; 9 bases fit TRBD1. This CDR3 region has 14 residues. V lost 5 bases, J lost 5 bases, and 4 bases stayed unmatched.

This chain uses TRBV5-6 with TRBJ2-7, with TRBD2 identical over 7 bases. V shed 0 bases, J shed 2 bases, and the junction held 2 bases outside the gene matches. The CDR3 consists of 14 residues. Germline lookup yields CDR1 SGHDT and CDR2 YYEEEE. CDR3 DNA: TGTGCCAGCAGCTTGGGGGAGGGCACCTACGAGCAGTACTTC. Amino acid sequence: CASSLGEGTYEQYF.

The V and J genes are TRBV11-2 and TRBJ1-4; the D is unclear. The CDR3 totals 15 residues. V gave up 3 bases and J gave up 5 bases, with 13 bases separating them. Germline V gene data show CDR1 as SGHAT and CDR2 as FQNNGV. This CDR3 is CASSFLPKANEKLFF. The CDR3 DNA reads TGTGCCAGCAGCTTCTTGCCGAAGGCCAATGAAAAACTGTTTTTT.

Here the CDR3 DNA reads TGTGCCAGCAGTGATAGCGCCGGGACCTATGGCTACACCTTC. This sequence encodes CASSDSAGTYGYTF. The chain is built from TRBV6-1 and TRBJ1-2, with a possible D match to TRBD1 (5 bases). Germline V gene lookup returns CDR1 MNHNS and CDR2 SASEGT. The length of the CDR3 is 14 residues. The V gene lost 3 bases and the J gene lost 4 bases, with 12 bases spanning the gap.

The rearrangement links TRBV10-3 to TRBJ2-7, with 8 bases aligning to TRBD1. After removal of 4 bases from V and 4 bases from J, the junction contained 9 bases not matched to a gene. From germline, CDR1 is ENHRY and CDR2 SYGVKD. This CDR3 is 15 amino acids long. CDR3 region: CAISATDRVMYEQYF. In nucleotides, the CDR3 is TGTGCCATCAGTGCAACGGACAGGGTTATGTACGAGCAGTACTTC.

V is TRBV20-1 and J is TRBJ2-7; D uncertain. The V end lost 1 base, the J end lost 3 bases, and 10 bases lay between the germline ends. Per the germline V gene, CDR1 is DFQATT and CDR2 is SNEGSKA (reference sequence). This CDR3 has 13 residues. The CDR3 reads CSARGQRDYEQYF. CDR3 nucleotides: TGCAGTGCTAGAGGCCAGAGAGACTACGAGCAGTACTTC.

The rearrangement links TRBV27 to TRBJ2-2, with D unclear. Per the germline V gene, CDR1 is MNHEY and CDR2 is SMNVEV (reference sequence). The CDR3 spans 14 residues. V dropped 7 bases and J dropped 0 bases, with 9 bases sitting between them. CDR3 sequence reads: CASTIHTNTGELFF. The CDR3 nucleotides are TGTGCCAGCACCATCCATACGAACACCGGGGAGCTGTTTTTT.

V and J are TRBV7-6 and TRBJ2-1, with 10 bases identical to TRBD1. The V and J ends lost 4 bases and 9 bases, in that order; junction bases with no gene match: 12. Germline V gene sequence: CDR1 SGHVS, CDR2 FNYEAQ. The CDR3 sequence is 16 residues long. The CDR3 region is CASSYISGTGVGEQFF. CDR3 sequence (DNA): TGTGCCAGCAGCTATATCTCCGGGACAGGGGTCGGTGAGCAGTTCTTC.